This is a list of T cell receptor beta chains from one sample in a study of regulatory T cells in long-lasting Graves disease. MiXCR was run by TCRdb on the multiplex PCR reads, yielding one entry per CDR3 protein. The repertoire holds approximately 540,000 distinct CDR3 sequences, with around 12% as singletons. These same data were also listed under a study on T cells in Graves' hyperthyroidism and ophthalmopathy.

Here the sequenced sample was peripheral blood mononuclear cells (PBMCs), taken at new diagnosis, from a patient treated with antithyroid drugs. These receptor sequences come from a woman aged 25 to 39 with Graves disease. Each CDR3 is given with its conserved first and last residue. Each record gives: D gene, J gene, clone size, V gene, CDR3 protein, CDR3 DNA. The D gene is left open where the match is weak. Clone size, where shown, is once, few, many, or a class for clones that have expanded.

d_gene: TRBD1
j_gene: TRBJ1-1
abundance: NA
v_gene: TRBV20-1
CDR3aa: CSARKQGLNTEAFF
CDR3nt: TGCAGTGCTAGGAAACAGGGGTTGAACACTGAAGCTTTCTTT

d_gene: TRBD2
j_gene: TRBJ2-3
abundance: NA
v_gene: TRBV9
CDR3aa: CASSRYLAGSTDTQYF
CDR3nt: TGTGCCAGCAGCCGATACTTAGCGGGATCCACAGATACGCAGTATTTT

d_gene: NA
j_gene: TRBJ2-7
abundance: NA
v_gene: TRBV18
CDR3aa: CASSQTQGNYEQYF
CDR3nt: TGTGCCAGCTCACAGACCCAGGGGAACTACGAGCAGTACTTC

d_gene: NA
j_gene: TRBJ1-4
abundance: NA
v_gene: TRBV10-2
CDR3aa: CASSMTQPSTKLFF
CDR3nt: TGCGCCAGCAGTATGACTCAACCCTCAACAAAACTGTTTTTT

d_gene: NA
j_gene: TRBJ2-2
abundance: few
v_gene: TRBV6-5
CDR3aa: CASSYYPDTGELFF
CDR3nt: TGTGCCAGCAGTTATTATCCAGACACCGGGGAGCTGTTTTTT

d_gene: NA
j_gene: TRBJ2-3
abundance: many
v_gene: TRBV11-2
CDR3aa: CASSFNRDTQYF
CDR3nt: TGTGCCAGCAGCTTCAACAGGGATACGCAGTATTTT

d_gene: NA
j_gene: TRBJ2-7
abundance: many
v_gene: TRBV7-3
CDR3aa: CASSLASDSYEQYF
CDR3nt: TGTGCCAGCAGCTTGGCTAGCGACTCCTACGAGCAGTACTTC

d_gene: NA
j_gene: TRBJ2-7
abundance: NA
v_gene: TRBV12-3/TRBV12-4
CDR3aa: CASSLGKTGTVSYEQYF
CDR3nt: TGTGCCAGCAGTTTAGGAAAGACCGGGACGGTGAGCTACGAGCAGTACTTC

d_gene: NA
j_gene: TRBJ2-7
abundance: many
v_gene: TRBV6-1
CDR3aa: CASRRARGGLGQYF
CDR3nt: TGTGCCAGCAGGAGAGCGAGAGGTGGGCTCGGACAGTACTTC

d_gene: TRBD2
j_gene: TRBJ2-7
abundance: many
v_gene: TRBV28
CDR3aa: CASSSGRDREQAKLTTESYEQYF
CDR3nt: TGTGCCAGCAGTTCCGGGAGGGATCGAGAACAGGCAAAACTAACCACAGAATCCTACGAGCAGTACTTC

d_gene: TRBD1
j_gene: TRBJ2-7
abundance: many
v_gene: TRBV4-1
CDR3aa: CASSQDLGQGGSGQYF
CDR3nt: TGCGCCAGCAGCCAAGATTTGGGACAGGGAGGTTCTGGGCAGTACTTC

d_gene: NA
j_gene: TRBJ1-6
abundance: many
v_gene: TRBV12-3/TRBV12-4
CDR3aa: CASNEVNSPLHF
CDR3nt: TGTGCCAGCAACGAGGTTAATTCACCCCTCCACTTT

d_gene: TRBD1
j_gene: TRBJ2-5
abundance: many
v_gene: TRBV28
CDR3aa: CASSSGRGLRYF
CDR3nt: TGTGCCAGCAGTTCGGGAAGGGGGCTGAGGTACTTC

d_gene: NA
j_gene: TRBJ2-1
abundance: few
v_gene: TRBV10-2
CDR3aa: CASSDMGYEQFF
CDR3nt: TGCGCCAGCAGTGATATGGGCTATGAGCAGTTCTTC

d_gene: NA
j_gene: TRBJ2-5
abundance: once
v_gene: TRBV6-5
CDR3aa: CASFRGGGETQYF
CDR3nt: TGTGCCAGCTTCCGCGGAGGTGGAGAGACCCAGTACTTC

d_gene: TRBD2
j_gene: TRBJ2-1
abundance: many
v_gene: TRBV11-2
CDR3aa: CASSSSGRDSNEQFF
CDR3nt: TGTGCCAGCAGCTCTAGCGGGAGGGACTCCAATGAGCAGTTCTTC

d_gene: TRBD1
j_gene: TRBJ2-5
abundance: many
v_gene: TRBV20-1
CDR3aa: CSATDYTGGETQYF
CDR3nt: TGCAGTGCTACCGATTACACAGGGGGAGAGACCCAGTACTTC

d_gene: TRBD2
j_gene: TRBJ2-1
abundance: many
v_gene: TRBV2
CDR3aa: CASSGGLAELNEQFF
CDR3nt: TGTGCCAGCAGCGGGGGACTAGCGGAACTCAATGAGCAGTTCTTC

d_gene: NA
j_gene: TRBJ2-5
abundance: few
v_gene: TRBV9
CDR3aa: CASSVGGETQYF
CDR3nt: TGTGCCAGCAGCGTAGGGGGAGAGACCCAGTACTTC

d_gene: NA
j_gene: TRBJ1-1
abundance: NA
v_gene: TRBV6-5
CDR3aa: CGSSSQEGVFGAFF
CDR3nt: TGTGGCAGCAGTTCGCAGGAGGGGGTATTTGGAGCTTTCTTT

d_gene: NA
j_gene: TRBJ2-2
abundance: NA
v_gene: TRBV28
CDR3aa: CASSLWAGEVTGELFF
CDR3nt: TGTGCCAGCAGTTTATGGGCCGGGGAGGTCACCGGGGAGCTGTTTTTT

d_gene: NA
j_gene: TRBJ2-1
abundance: NA
v_gene: TRBV4-3
CDR3aa: CASSQGNSGNEQFF
CDR3nt: TGCGCCAGCAGCCAAGGGAATAGTGGCAATGAGCAGTTCTTC

d_gene: NA
j_gene: TRBJ2-1
abundance: few
v_gene: TRBV4-3
CDR3aa: CASSQQIVLDLTLSEQFF
CDR3nt: TGCGCCAGCAGCCAACAAATTGTGCTAGACCTCACTCTAAGTGAGCAGTTCTTC

d_gene: NA
j_gene: TRBJ1-4
abundance: many
v_gene: TRBV27
CDR3aa: CASSLRGPLGEKLFF
CDR3nt: TGTGCCAGCAGTTTACGGGGGCCCCTTGGTGAAAAACTGTTTTTT

d_gene: NA
j_gene: TRBJ1-1
abundance: few
v_gene: TRBV6-4
CDR3aa: CASSAHMDDGTEAFF
CDR3nt: TGTGCCAGCAGTGCTCACATGGATGACGGCACTGAAGCTTTCTTT

d_gene: NA
j_gene: TRBJ2-3
abundance: many
v_gene: TRBV4-1
CDR3aa: CASSQAHLPSTDTQYF
CDR3nt: TGCGCCAGCAGCCAAGCACATCTTCCGAGCACAGATACGCAGTATTTT

d_gene: TRBD1
j_gene: TRBJ2-7
abundance: few
v_gene: TRBV6-1
CDR3aa: CASRGTGGGLYEQYF
CDR3nt: TGTGCCAGCAGGGGAACAGGGGGCGGCCTCTACGAGCAGTACTTC

d_gene: NA
j_gene: TRBJ1-4
abundance: few
v_gene: TRBV20-1
CDR3aa: CSAMWGGRNEKLFF
CDR3nt: TGCAGTGCCATGTGGGGGGGTCGAAATGAAAAACTGTTTTTT

d_gene: NA
j_gene: TRBJ1-4
abundance: many
v_gene: TRBV2
CDR3aa: CASGRNEKLFF
CDR3nt: TGTGCCAGCGGGCGGAATGAAAAACTGTTTTTT

d_gene: NA
j_gene: TRBJ1-1
abundance: NA
v_gene: TRBV27
CDR3aa: CASKARLNTEAFF
CDR3nt: TGTGCCAGCAAGGCCCGGTTGAACACTGAAGCTTTCTTT

d_gene: NA
j_gene: TRBJ1-1
abundance: few
v_gene: TRBV10-2
CDR3aa: CASRIGWEAFF
CDR3nt: TGCGCCAGCCGGATTGGTTGGGAAGCTTTCTTT

d_gene: NA
j_gene: TRBJ2-7
abundance: many
v_gene: TRBV28
CDR3aa: CASSLWASSLWGEQYF
CDR3nt: TGTGCCAGCAGTTTATGGGCCAGCTCCTTATGGGGCGAGCAGTACTTC

d_gene: NA
j_gene: TRBJ2-2
abundance: many
v_gene: TRBV18
CDR3aa: CASSSSPFGGELFF
CDR3nt: TGTGCCAGCTCATCGAGTCCCTTTGGCGGGGAGCTGTTTTTT

d_gene: TRBD1
j_gene: TRBJ1-5
abundance: NA
v_gene: TRBV19
CDR3aa: CASTWDRASNQPQHF
CDR3nt: TGTGCCAGTACCTGGGACAGGGCGAGCAATCAGCCCCAGCATTTT

d_gene: TRBD1
j_gene: TRBJ2-7
abundance: many
v_gene: TRBV19
CDR3aa: CASSPGTGQTYEQYF
CDR3nt: TGTGCCAGTAGTCCTGGGACAGGTCAAACCTACGAGCAGTACTTC

d_gene: NA
j_gene: TRBJ2-6
abundance: few
v_gene: TRBV5-6
CDR3aa: CASSFSTAGANVLTF
CDR3nt: TGTGCCAGCAGCTTTAGTACAGCTGGGGCCAACGTCCTGACTTTC

d_gene: NA
j_gene: TRBJ1-2
abundance: many
v_gene: TRBV28
CDR3aa: CASSLGQGHGYTF
CDR3nt: TGTGCCAGCAGTTTGGGGCAGGGACACGGCTACACCTTC

d_gene: TRBD2
j_gene: TRBJ2-7
abundance: NA
v_gene: TRBV28
CDR3aa: CASSSVGLGNYEQYF
CDR3nt: TGTGCCAGCAGTTCCGTGGGACTAGGGAACTACGAGCAGTACTTC

d_gene: TRBD1
j_gene: TRBJ2-7
abundance: few
v_gene: TRBV19
CDR3aa: CASSLTGGANYEQYF
CDR3nt: TGTGCCAGTAGCCTCACAGGGGGCGCGAACTACGAGCAGTACTTC

d_gene: NA
j_gene: TRBJ1-4
abundance: many
v_gene: TRBV28
CDR3aa: CASSSVYANEKLFF
CDR3nt: TGTGCCAGCAGTTCGGTGTATGCTAATGAAAAACTGTTTTTT

d_gene: NA
j_gene: TRBJ2-2
abundance: few
v_gene: TRBV6-1
CDR3aa: CASSVLPNYLTGELFF
CDR3nt: TGTGCCAGCAGTGTTCTACCCAACTACCTCACCGGGGAGCTGTTTTTT

d_gene: NA
j_gene: TRBJ2-1
abundance: many
v_gene: TRBV28
CDR3aa: CASSLHGIEQFF
CDR3nt: TGTGCCAGCAGTTTACACGGTATTGAGCAGTTCTTC

d_gene: TRBD2
j_gene: TRBJ2-3
abundance: NA
v_gene: TRBV7-9
CDR3aa: CASSPPGLAASTDTQYF
CDR3nt: TGTGCCAGCAGCCCCCCGGGGCTAGCGGCTTCCACAGATACGCAGTATTTT

d_gene: NA
j_gene: TRBJ1-2
abundance: many
v_gene: TRBV2
CDR3aa: CASSEENFPYTF
CDR3nt: TGTGCCAGCAGTGAAGAAAACTTTCCCTACACCTTC

d_gene: NA
j_gene: TRBJ2-1
abundance: many
v_gene: TRBV15
CDR3aa: CATSRRDGAYNEQFF
CDR3nt: TGTGCCACCAGCCGCCGGGACGGTGCCTACAATGAGCAGTTCTTC

d_gene: TRBD2
j_gene: TRBJ2-7
abundance: few
v_gene: TRBV3-1
CDR3aa: CASSRLAQGEQYF
CDR3nt: TGTGCCAGCAGCCGACTAGCGCAAGGCGAGCAGTACTTC

d_gene: NA
j_gene: TRBJ2-1
abundance: few
v_gene: TRBV4-1
CDR3aa: CASSQGSWDEQFF
CDR3nt: TGCGCCAGCAGCCAAGGATCTTGGGATGAGCAGTTCTTC

d_gene: TRBD2
j_gene: TRBJ2-1
abundance: NA
v_gene: TRBV24-1
CDR3aa: CATSDRTTLAGVLDEQSF
CDR3nt: TGTGCCACCAGTGACCGTACCACACTAGCGGGAGTTCTTGATGAGCAGTCCTTC

d_gene: NA
j_gene: TRBJ2-7
abundance: many
v_gene: TRBV20-1
CDR3aa: CSASKGKGVSYEQYF
CDR3nt: TGCAGTGCTAGTAAGGGGAAGGGAGTCTCCTACGAGCAGTACTTC

d_gene: NA
j_gene: TRBJ2-1
abundance: few
v_gene: TRBV10-2
CDR3aa: CASSTMTGNEQFF
CDR3nt: TGCGCCAGCTCCACTATGACTGGCAATGAGCAGTTCTTC

d_gene: TRBD1
j_gene: TRBJ1-1
abundance: few
v_gene: TRBV6-1
CDR3aa: CASSDRGQTEAFF
CDR3nt: TGTGCCAGCAGTGACAGGGGGCAAACTGAAGCTTTCTTT

d_gene: NA
j_gene: TRBJ2-3
abundance: many
v_gene: TRBV28
CDR3aa: CASRSRSTTDTQYF
CDR3nt: TGTGCCAGCAGGTCCAGATCTACCACAGATACGCAGTATTTT

d_gene: NA
j_gene: TRBJ1-2
abundance: NA
v_gene: TRBV5-1
CDR3aa: CASSIRGDGYTF
CDR3nt: TGCGCCAGCAGCATACGAGGGGATGGCTACACCTTC

d_gene: TRBD2
j_gene: TRBJ2-1
abundance: NA
v_gene: TRBV5-5
CDR3aa: CASSFQGLVTMEQFF
CDR3nt: TGTGCCAGCAGTTTTCAGGGACTAGTAACAATGGAGCAGTTCTTC